This TCR beta chain was recovered during a study of shared T cell receptors in the human thymus. The ends lost 3 bases at V and 3 bases at J; junction bases unmatched: 11. Germline V gene lookup returns CDR1 WNHNN and CDR2 SYGVQD (reference sequence). This CDR3 contains 17 residues. Sequenced by immunoSEQ multiplex PCR; TCRdb stores in-frame clones only, minus some. The data show about 500,000 clones, 70% to 80% seen once. These data also featured in a second study, about human thymus T cells. From that paper: It was from resections taken during corrective heart surgery that the thymus tissue came. Biased V and J segment usage appeared in thymus and peripheral blood. Highly overlapping thymic repertoires in unrelated individuals were reported by related research.

Source material: thymocytes. The origin of this receptor is a boy in the first two years of life with a congenital heart defect. This chain links TRBV10-1 with TRBJ2-7; TRBD2 matches at 10 bases. In DNA, the CDR3 is TGCGCCAGCAGTGACCCCCGTCGGACTAGCGGCGACTACGAGCAGTACTTC. Amino acid sequence: CASSDPRRTSGDYEQYF.